The rows below give T cell receptor beta chains drawn from one sample of a study of T cell responses to AZD1222 COVID-19 vaccine. TCRdb keeps only in-frame clones here, not all; method: immunoSEQ multiplex PCR. The sample has 100,000 to 150,000 clones, about 87% seen once. The sample in question was peripheral blood, obtained on day 0 of AZD1222 vaccination. These receptors all stem from an adult in good health. CDR3s include the opening cysteine and the closing phenylalanine or tryptophan. Each record gives: D gene, V gene, clone size, J gene, CDR3 protein, CDR3 DNA. A D gene is named only where the DNA matches it firmly. Clone sizes are given selectively: once, few, many, or a class where the clone is expanded.

D gene: TRBD1; V gene: TRBV3-1/TRBV3-2; clone size: NA; J gene: TRBJ2-1; CDR3 protein: CASSLISTGGDEQFF; CDR3 DNA: TGTGCCAGCAGCCTAATTTCGACAGGGGGTGATGAGCAGTTCTTC
D gene: TRBD1; V gene: TRBV28; clone size: NA; J gene: TRBJ2-1; CDR3 protein: CASSQRDSLYNEQFF; CDR3 DNA: TGTGCCAGCAGCCAACGGGACAGCCTCTACAATGAGCAGTTCTTC
D gene: NA; V gene: TRBV18; clone size: NA; J gene: TRBJ2-7; CDR3 protein: CASSSVGPHPKYEQYF; CDR3 DNA: TGTGCCAGCTCTTCGGTCGGGCCGCACCCGAAATACGAGCAGTACTTC
D gene: NA; V gene: TRBV2; clone size: NA; J gene: TRBJ2-2; CDR3 protein: CASGQLLSANTGELFF; CDR3 DNA: TGTGCCAGCGGACAGCTCCTATCTGCGAACACCGGGGAGCTGTTTTTT
D gene: TRBD1; V gene: TRBV11-1; clone size: NA; J gene: TRBJ2-7; CDR3 protein: CASSFWDREYEQYF; CDR3 DNA: TGTGCCAGCAGCTTTTGGGACAGGGAGTACGAGCAGTACTTC
D gene: NA; V gene: TRBV4-1; clone size: NA; J gene: TRBJ1-5; CDR3 protein: CASSPDSNQPQHF; CDR3 DNA: TGCGCCAGCAGTCCGGACAGTAATCAGCCCCAGCATTTT
D gene: NA; V gene: TRBV10-1; clone size: NA; J gene: TRBJ1-3; CDR3 protein: CASSSGAGNTIYF; CDR3 DNA: TGCGCCAGCAGTTCCGGGGCTGGAAACACCATATATTTT
D gene: TRBD1; V gene: TRBV7-2; clone size: NA; J gene: TRBJ2-2; CDR3 protein: CASSLAAGTGTGELFF; CDR3 DNA: TGTGCCAGCAGCTTAGCGGCCGGGACAGGCACCGGGGAGCTGTTTTTT
D gene: NA; V gene: TRBV6-2/TRBV6-3; clone size: NA; J gene: TRBJ1-5; CDR3 protein: CASSRPGDQPQHF; CDR3 DNA: TGTGCTAGCAGCCGACCCGGGGATCAGCCCCAGCATTTT
D gene: NA; V gene: TRBV2; clone size: NA; J gene: TRBJ1-4; CDR3 protein: CASKGINNEKLFF; CDR3 DNA: TGTGCCAGCAAGGGGATTAATAATGAAAAACTGTTTTTT
D gene: NA; V gene: TRBV7-9; clone size: NA; J gene: TRBJ1-5; CDR3 protein: CASSFAGDQPQHF; CDR3 DNA: TGTGCCAGCAGCTTCGCAGGGGATCAGCCCCAGCATTTT
D gene: NA; V gene: TRBV7-9; clone size: NA; J gene: TRBJ1-2; CDR3 protein: CASTPPGGTPNYGYTF; CDR3 DNA: TGTGCCAGCACTCCACCGGGCGGGACACCGAACTATGGCTACACCTTC
D gene: TRBD1; V gene: TRBV27; clone size: NA; J gene: TRBJ1-4; CDR3 protein: CASSLSSRGNEKLFF; CDR3 DNA: TGTGCCAGCAGTTTATCGAGCAGGGGGAATGAAAAACTGTTTTTT
D gene: NA; V gene: TRBV7-4; clone size: NA; J gene: TRBJ1-5; CDR3 protein: CASSAPTQAGNQPQHF; CDR3 DNA: TGTGCCAGCAGCGCTCCGACCCAGGCGGGCAATCAGCCCCAGCATTTT
D gene: TRBD1; V gene: TRBV2; clone size: NA; J gene: TRBJ2-1; CDR3 protein: CATKDRGQYNEQFF; CDR3 DNA: TGTGCCACCAAGGACAGGGGGCAATACAATGAGCAGTTCTTC
D gene: TRBD1; V gene: TRBV6-1; clone size: NA; J gene: TRBJ2-7; CDR3 protein: CASSERTGTYEQYF; CDR3 DNA: TGTGCCAGCAGTGAAAGGACAGGGACCTACGAGCAGTACTTC
D gene: NA; V gene: TRBV5-1; clone size: once; J gene: TRBJ1-2; CDR3 protein: CASSIEWGNYGYTF; CDR3 DNA: TGCGCCAGCAGCATAGAATGGGGGAACTATGGCTACACCTTC
D gene: TRBD2; V gene: TRBV12-3/TRBV12-4; clone size: NA; J gene: TRBJ2-7; CDR3 protein: CASGAGPYEQYF; CDR3 DNA: TGTGCCAGCGGAGCGGGGCCCTACGAGCAGTACTTC
D gene: NA; V gene: TRBV5-5; clone size: NA; J gene: TRBJ2-1; CDR3 protein: CASSWGAQYNEQFF; CDR3 DNA: TGTGCCAGCAGCTGGGGGGCCCAGTACAATGAGCAGTTCTTC
D gene: TRBD2; V gene: TRBV5-1; clone size: NA; J gene: TRBJ2-3; CDR3 protein: CASSLGGRNADTQYF; CDR3 DNA: TGCGCCAGCAGCTTGGGCGGGAGAAACGCAGATACGCAGTATTTT
D gene: TRBD2; V gene: TRBV5-1; clone size: NA; J gene: TRBJ2-5; CDR3 protein: CASRLSGGLQETQYF; CDR3 DNA: TGCGCCAGCAGGTTGAGCGGGGGTTTACAAGAGACCCAGTACTTC
D gene: NA; V gene: TRBV5-5; clone size: NA; J gene: TRBJ2-1; CDR3 protein: CASSSTYSNEQFF; CDR3 DNA: TGTGCCAGCAGCTCCACGTACTCCAATGAGCAGTTCTTC
D gene: NA; V gene: TRBV6-2/TRBV6-3; clone size: NA; J gene: TRBJ2-1; CDR3 protein: CASSLRNEQFF; CDR3 DNA: TGTGCCAGCAGTTTGAGGAATGAGCAGTTCTTC
D gene: TRBD1; V gene: TRBV6-6; clone size: NA; J gene: TRBJ1-2; CDR3 protein: CASSNPLGQGDGYTF; CDR3 DNA: TGTGCCAGCAGTAACCCCCTAGGACAGGGGGATGGCTACACCTTC
D gene: NA; V gene: TRBV29-1; clone size: few; J gene: TRBJ2-7; CDR3 protein: CSVGGGGYEQYF; CDR3 DNA: TGCAGCGTGGGGGGTGGCGGCTACGAGCAGTACTTC
D gene: TRBD1; V gene: TRBV28; clone size: NA; J gene: TRBJ2-5; CDR3 protein: CASSLGARRGREETQYF; CDR3 DNA: TGTGCCAGCAGTTTAGGGGCGCGCAGGGGGCGCGAGGAGACCCAGTACTTC
D gene: TRBD2; V gene: TRBV7-7; clone size: few; J gene: TRBJ2-1; CDR3 protein: CASSLELAAYNEQFF; CDR3 DNA: TGTGCTAGCAGCTTAGAACTAGCGGCTTACAATGAGCAGTTCTTC
D gene: NA; V gene: TRBV6-5; clone size: NA; J gene: TRBJ1-1; CDR3 protein: CASREGRAAFF; CDR3 DNA: TGTGCCAGCAGGGAGGGACGGGCAGCTTTCTTT
D gene: NA; V gene: TRBV28; clone size: few; J gene: TRBJ1-2; CDR3 protein: CASSFGGVHYGYTF; CDR3 DNA: TGTGCCAGCAGTTTCGGAGGGGTACACTATGGCTACACCTTC
D gene: TRBD1; V gene: TRBV3-1/TRBV3-2; clone size: once; J gene: TRBJ1-1; CDR3 protein: CASSAGQVNTEAFF; CDR3 DNA: TGTGCCAGCAGCGCTGGACAGGTGAACACTGAAGCTTTCTTT
D gene: TRBD2; V gene: TRBV4-2; clone size: few; J gene: TRBJ2-3; CDR3 protein: CASSQGTSGGADTQYF; CDR3 DNA: TGTGCCAGCAGCCAAGGGACTAGCGGGGGGGCAGATACGCAGTATTTT
D gene: NA; V gene: TRBV19; clone size: few; J gene: TRBJ1-1; CDR3 protein: CASSILGNTEAFF; CDR3 DNA: TGTGCCAGTAGTATACTGGGGAACACTGAAGCTTTCTTT
D gene: TRBD2; V gene: TRBV5-4; clone size: NA; J gene: TRBJ2-3; CDR3 protein: CASSLRASGRGVDTQYF; CDR3 DNA: TGTGCCAGCAGCTTGAGAGCTAGCGGGAGAGGGGTAGATACGCAGTATTTT
D gene: TRBD2; V gene: TRBV12-5; clone size: NA; J gene: TRBJ2-1; CDR3 protein: CASGSDPGLADYNEQFF; CDR3 DNA: TGTGCTAGTGGTTCCGATCCGGGACTAGCGGACTACAATGAGCAGTTCTTC
D gene: TRBD2; V gene: TRBV28; clone size: few; J gene: TRBJ2-3; CDR3 protein: CASSFVNRFTSGKSTDTQYF; CDR3 DNA: TGTGCCAGCAGTTTCGTTAATCGTTTTACTAGCGGGAAGAGCACAGATACGCAGTATTTT
D gene: NA; V gene: TRBV28; clone size: few; J gene: TRBJ1-2; CDR3 protein: CASSILRLRANYGYTF; CDR3 DNA: TGTGCCAGCAGTATACTAAGACTGCGAGCTAACTATGGCTACACCTTC
D gene: TRBD2; V gene: TRBV27; clone size: NA; J gene: TRBJ2-3; CDR3 protein: CASSLAGVGTDTQYF; CDR3 DNA: TGTGCCAGCAGTTTAGCGGGAGTCGGCACAGATACGCAGTATTTT
D gene: NA; V gene: TRBV5-1; clone size: NA; J gene: TRBJ2-3; CDR3 protein: CASSLGQGADTQYF; CDR3 DNA: TGCGCCAGCAGCTTGGGGCAGGGTGCGGATACGCAGTATTTT
D gene: NA; V gene: TRBV4-1; clone size: once; J gene: TRBJ1-1; CDR3 protein: CASSHSKLSEAFF; CDR3 DNA: TGCGCCAGCAGCCATAGTAAGTTGTCTGAAGCTTTCTTT
D gene: NA; V gene: TRBV19; clone size: NA; J gene: TRBJ1-5; CDR3 protein: CAIIIQFGGDPKSAPAF; CDR3 DNA: TGTGCCATCATTATACAGTTCGGGGGAGATCCCAAATCAGCCCCAGCATTT
D gene: TRBD1; V gene: TRBV29-1; clone size: NA; J gene: TRBJ1-1; CDR3 protein: CSVEDGDRVGTEAFF; CDR3 DNA: TGCAGCGTTGAGGATGGGGACAGGGTTGGCACTGAAGCTTTCTTT
D gene: NA; V gene: TRBV27; clone size: NA; J gene: TRBJ2-3; CDR3 protein: CASSLRQAIVGTDTQYF; CDR3 DNA: TGTGCCAGCAGTCTCCGACAGGCAATTGTGGGAACAGATACGCAGTATTTT
D gene: NA; V gene: TRBV6-5; clone size: NA; J gene: TRBJ2-6; CDR3 protein: CASKGGGANVLTF; CDR3 DNA: TGTGCCAGCAAAGGAGGTGGGGCCAACGTCCTGACTTTC
D gene: TRBD1; V gene: TRBV3-1/TRBV3-2; clone size: NA; J gene: TRBJ1-2; CDR3 protein: CASSQGRQGLRYGYTF; CDR3 DNA: TGTGCCAGCAGCCAAGGACGACAGGGGTTACGGTATGGCTACACCTTC
D gene: NA; V gene: TRBV7-9; clone size: NA; J gene: TRBJ2-7; CDR3 protein: CASSFGEGEQYF; CDR3 DNA: TGTGCCAGCAGCTTCGGAGAAGGCGAGCAGTACTTC